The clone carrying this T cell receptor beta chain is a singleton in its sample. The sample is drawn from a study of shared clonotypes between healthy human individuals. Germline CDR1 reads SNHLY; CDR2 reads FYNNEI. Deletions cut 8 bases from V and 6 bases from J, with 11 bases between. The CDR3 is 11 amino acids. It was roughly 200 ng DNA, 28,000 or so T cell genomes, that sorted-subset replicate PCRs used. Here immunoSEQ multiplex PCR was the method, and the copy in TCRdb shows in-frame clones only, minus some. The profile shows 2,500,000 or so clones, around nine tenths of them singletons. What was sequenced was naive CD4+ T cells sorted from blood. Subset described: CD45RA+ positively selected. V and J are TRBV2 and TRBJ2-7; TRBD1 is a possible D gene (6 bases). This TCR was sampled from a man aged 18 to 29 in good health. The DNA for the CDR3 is TGTGCCAGCTTAACAGGGAGCGAGCAGTACTTC. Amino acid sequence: CASLTGSEQYF.